One sample yielded the 17 T cell receptor beta chains listed below, sequenced in a study of blood T cell repertoires in COVID-19. TCRdb keeps only in-frame clones here, not all; method: immunoSEQ multiplex PCR. The sample includes some 300,000 clones, 85% to 90% of them seen just once. Material: peripheral blood. These receptors originate from a woman in her 50s with COVID-19, enrolled during active disease.

This clone has just a few counts. V is TRBV9 and J is TRBJ2-5; D gene unclear. The germline V and J ends were trimmed by 4 bases and 4 bases, with 14 bases remaining between them. The CDR3 runs to 14 residues. Germline values: CDR1 SGDLS, CDR2 YYNGEE. This CDR3 is CASSLSTNGETQYF. CDR3 nucleotide sequence: TGTGCCAGCAGCCTCTCAACGAACGGAGAGACCCAGTACTTC. The full variable domain, completed using reference TRBV9 and TRBJ2-5, is DSGVTQTPKHLITATGQRVTLRCSPRSGDLSVYWYQQSLDQGLQFLIQYYNGEERAKGNILERFSAQQFPDLHSELNLSSLELGDSALYFCASSLSTNGETQYFGPGTRLLVL.

This chain uses TRBV11-3 with TRBJ2-3, with 7 bases lining up with TRBD2. J gave up 4 bases and V 0 bases, and 1 base lay outside the gene matches. CDR3 length equals 14 residues. The germline V gene has CDR1 SGHNT and CDR2 YENEEA. The CDR3 bases are TGTGCCAGCAGCTTAGAGGGGAGGGCAGATACGCAGTATTTT. Translation gives CASSLEGRADTQYF.

The chain uses TRBV12-5 and TRBJ2-5; 8 bases match TRBD2. The trim removed 2 bases at V and 4 bases at J, leaving 9 bases unmatched. The CDR3 runs to 16 residues. Germline V gives CDR1 LGHNT, CDR2 FRNRAP. CDR3 protein: CASGLSSVLAGETQYF. The CDR3 DNA reads TGTGCTAGTGGTTTGTCCTCAGTTCTAGCGGGAGAGACCCAGTACTTC. Looking up the rest from reference TRBV12-5 and TRBJ2-5 gives the full variable domain: DARVTQTPRHKVTEMGQEVTMRCQPILGHNTVFWYRQTMMQGLELLAYFRNRAPLDDSGMPKDRFSAEMPDATLATLKIQPSEPRDSAVYFCASGLSSVLAGETQYFGPGTRLLVL.

The genes are TRBV6-5 and TRBJ2-3; D might be TRBD2 (6 bases). Trimming removed 6 bases at V and 1 base at J, with 11 bases between. Germline V CDR1 and CDR2: MNHEY, SVGAGI. This CDR3 has 14 residues. The chain's CDR3 is CASRGTLGTDTQYF. CDR3 nucleotide sequence: TGTGCCAGCAGGGGGACTTTAGGCACAGATACGCAGTATTTT.

The V gene is TRBV6-6, the J gene TRBJ2-7, with 8 bases that match TRBD1. Looked up from germline, CDR1 is MNHNY and CDR2 is SVGAGI (reference sequence). With V trimmed by 7 bases and J by 1 base, 6 bases remained unmatched. The CDR3 is made up of 14 amino acids. Here the CDR3 reads CASNAGQGSYEQYF. CDR3 nucleotides: TGTGCCAGCAATGCCGGACAGGGTTCCTACGAGCAGTACTTC.

The CDR3 region has the DNA TGTGCCAGCAGTGATGGACTCGGGAACACTGAAGCTTTCTTT. Its translation is CASSDGLGNTEAFF. The chain employs TRBV2 and TRBJ1-1, with D hard to call. Per the germline V gene, CDR1 is SNHLY and CDR2 is FYNNEI. V lost 3 bases and J 1 base, leaving 9 bases between the germline ends. This CDR3 comprises 14 residues.

The V call is TRBV5-1, the J call TRBJ2-7, with 7 bases that match TRBD2. The germline CDR1 and CDR2 sequences are SGHRS and YFSETQ. The CDR3 length is 16 residues. Trimming took 3 bases from V and 2 from J; bases not matched to a gene: 11. CDR3 sequence reads: CASSSAISGITYEQYF. For the CDR3, the DNA is TGCGCCAGCAGCTCCGCGATAAGCGGGATCACCTACGAGCAGTACTTC.

This clone occurred once. V gene TRBV3-1 (or the pseudogene TRBV3-2) combines with J gene TRBJ2-7, with 14 bases identical to TRBD2. V dropped 1 base and J dropped 6; count of bases not matched to a gene: 2. Germline loops: CDR1 LGHDT, CDR2 YNNKEL (reference sequence). This CDR3 region has 15 residues. The CDR3 loop reads CASSQGLAGGSEQYF. The CDR3 DNA follows: TGTGCCAGCAGCCAAGGACTAGCGGGAGGGTCCGAGCAGTACTTC.

This clone was found a few times. The chain recombines TRBV2 with TRBJ2-3; D unclear. The CDR3 sequence is 16 residues long. CDR1 and CDR2 (germline): SNHLY, FYNNEI. The ends were cut back, 6 bases at V and 1 base at J, with 17 bases in the middle. The CDR3 sequence: CASSGGFATGTDTQYF. The CDR3 coding sequence is TGTGCCAGCAGCGGCGGATTCGCCACGGGCACAGATACGCAGTATTTT.

The chain recombines TRBV15 with TRBJ2-6; TRBD1 might be the D (6 bases). Trimming pared 3 bases from V and 0 bases from J, leaving 9 bases between. This CDR3 contains 16 residues. Per the germline V gene, CDR1 is LNHNV and CDR2 is YYDKDF (reference sequence). The DNA of the CDR3 is TGTGCCACCAGCAGTACCAGGGGCTCTGGGGCCAACGTCCTGACTTTC. This sequence encodes CATSSTRGSGANVLTF.

The rearrangement joins TRBV5-5 to TRBJ1-1, with D perhaps TRBD1 (5 bases). The CDR3 loop spans 14 amino acids. Per germline, CDR1 SGHKS and CDR2 YYEKEE (reference sequence). Trimming shortened V by 0 bases and J by 5 bases, and 11 bases separated the two germline ends. The CDR3 region has the DNA TGTGCCAGCAGCTTGGGCCGGGGGGGTACTGAAGCTTTCTTT. Translated, it gives CASSLGRGGTEAFF.

This clone was observed a single time. The CDR3 reads CASSPSRGTGDEQFF. In DNA form, the CDR3 reads TGTGCCAGCAGTCCCTCGAGGGGGACAGGGGATGAGCAGTTCTTC. The rearrangement joins TRBV2 to TRBJ2-1; 10 bases agree with TRBD1. V dropped 5 bases and J dropped 8; count of bases not matched to a gene: 9. The CDR3 runs to 15 residues. CDR1 and CDR2 (germline): SNHLY, FYNNEI. Drawing the rest from reference TRBV2 and TRBJ2-1, the complete variable domain is EPEVTQTPSHQVTQMGQEVILRCVPISNHLYFYWYRQILGQKVEFLVSFYNNEISEKSEIFDDQFSVERPDGSNFTLKIRSTKLEDSAMYFCASSPSRGTGDEQFFGPGTRLTVL.

This chain connects TRBV6-5 to TRBJ1-1, with TRBD1 matching 7 bases. The CDR3 spans 16 residues. The germline V gene has CDR1 MNHEY and CDR2 SVGAGI. With V trimmed by 1 base and J by 1 base, 6 bases remained unmatched. This CDR3 reads CASSYWMTGTNTEAFF. CDR3 bases: TGTGCCAGCAGTTACTGGATGACAGGGACGAACACTGAAGCTTTCTTT.

The chain joins TRBV4-1 to TRBJ1-2; 7 bases agree with TRBD1. CDR1 MGHRA and CDR2 YSYEKL come from the germline V gene. The J segment lost 4 bases and the V segment lost 7 bases, leaving 21 bases of the junction unmatched. CDR3 length equals 18 residues. The CDR3 coding sequence is TGCGCCAGCACCTTACAGGGGTTTGTCGAGGATTTACTCTATGGCTACACCTTC. It encodes CASTLQGFVEDLLYGYTF.

The V and J genes are TRBV30 and TRBJ1-1, with 7 nucleotides matching TRBD1. CDR1 and CDR2 (germline): GTSNPN, SVGIG (reference sequence). J gave up 4 bases and V 3 bases, and 11 bases lay outside the gene matches. CDR3 length: 15 amino acids. The CDR3 loop reads CAWRVRGGGGTEAFF. CDR3 nucleotides: TGTGCCTGGAGAGTCCGAGGGGGCGGTGGCACTGAAGCTTTCTTT.

This chain joins TRBV5-6 and TRBJ1-2, with TRBD1 matching 7 bases. The germline V gene encodes CDR1 SGHDT and CDR2 YYEEEE. Trimming removed 5 bases from V and 7 bases from J; junction bases left unmatched: 17. The CDR3 contains 16 residues. CDR3 nucleotide sequence: TGTGCCAGCAGTTTTGTTAGCAGGGGGGAGCTAAGTGGCTACACCTTC. This encodes CASSFVSRGELSGYTF.

CDR3 bases: TGTGCCAGCAGCACACAAGAGACCCAGTACTTC. The encoded protein is CASSTQETQYF. This chain uses TRBV6-5 with TRBJ2-5; D ambiguous. Trimming removed 6 bases from V and 2 bases from J, with 4 bases in between. The CDR3 consists of 11 residues. Germline CDR1 and CDR2: MNHEY and SVGAGI.